Only a few counts were recorded for the clone carrying this T cell receptor (beta chain). This sample stems from a study of control samples from healthy donors and cancer patients. This CDR3 has 14 amino acids. Germline-derived CDR1 and CDR2 are MGHRA and YSYEKL. V dropped 0 bases and J dropped 3 bases, with 9 bases sitting between them. Sequencing used immunoSEQ multiplex PCR; TCRdb keeps in-frame clones, though not all of them. Among roughly 200,000 clones listed, about 90% were seen once. The sequenced material came from blood. The origin of this receptor is a man aged 25-45 years in good health. The gene calls are TRBV4-1 and TRBJ2-7; possibly TRBD1 for D (5 bases). The CDR3 sequence is CASSQDPGFYEQYF. For the CDR3, the DNA is TGCGCCAGCAGCCAAGACCCAGGGTTCTACGAGCAGTACTTC.